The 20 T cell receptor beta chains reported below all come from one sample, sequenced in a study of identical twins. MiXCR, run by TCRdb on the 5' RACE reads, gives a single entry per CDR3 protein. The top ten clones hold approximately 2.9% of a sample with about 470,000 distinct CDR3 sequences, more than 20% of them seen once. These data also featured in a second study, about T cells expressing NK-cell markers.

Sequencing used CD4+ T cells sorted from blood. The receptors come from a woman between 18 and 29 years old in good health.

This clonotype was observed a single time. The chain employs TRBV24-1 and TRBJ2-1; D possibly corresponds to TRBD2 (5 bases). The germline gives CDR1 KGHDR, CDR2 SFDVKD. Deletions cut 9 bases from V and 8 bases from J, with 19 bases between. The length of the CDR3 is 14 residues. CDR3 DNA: TGTGCCACCGCCGGGAATGGTAATATCCATGAGCAGTTCTTC. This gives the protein CATAGNGNIHEQFF.

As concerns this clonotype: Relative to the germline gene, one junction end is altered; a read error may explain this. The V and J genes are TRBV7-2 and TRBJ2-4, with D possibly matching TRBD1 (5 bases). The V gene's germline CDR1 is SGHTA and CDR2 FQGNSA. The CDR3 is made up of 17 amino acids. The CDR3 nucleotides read TGTGCCAGCAGCCCGGCCCGACAGTTAAGAGCCAAAAACACTCAGTACTTC. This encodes CASSPARQLRAKNTQYF.

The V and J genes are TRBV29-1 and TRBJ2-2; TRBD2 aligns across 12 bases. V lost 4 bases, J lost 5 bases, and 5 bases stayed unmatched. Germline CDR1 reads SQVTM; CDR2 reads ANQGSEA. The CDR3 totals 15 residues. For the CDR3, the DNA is TGCAGCGTTGGACGGACTAGCGGGATGACCGGGGAGCTGTTTTTT. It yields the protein CSVGRTSGMTGELFF.

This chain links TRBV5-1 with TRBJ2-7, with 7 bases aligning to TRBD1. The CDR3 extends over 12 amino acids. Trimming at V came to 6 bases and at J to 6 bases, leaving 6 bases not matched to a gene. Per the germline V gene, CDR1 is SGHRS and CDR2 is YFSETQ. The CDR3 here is CASTEQGPEQYF. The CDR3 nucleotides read TGCGCCAGCACCGAACAGGGGCCCGAGCAGTACTTC.

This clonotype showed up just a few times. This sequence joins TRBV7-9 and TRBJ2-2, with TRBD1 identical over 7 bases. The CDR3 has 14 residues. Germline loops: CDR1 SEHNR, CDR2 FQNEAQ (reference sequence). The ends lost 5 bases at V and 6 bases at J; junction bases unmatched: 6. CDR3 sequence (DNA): TGTGCCAGCAGCCGATGGGACAGCTCCGGGGAGCTGTTTTTT. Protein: CASSRWDSSGELFF. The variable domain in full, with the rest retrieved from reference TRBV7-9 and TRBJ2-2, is DTGVSQNPRHKITKRGQNVTFRCDPISEHNRLYWYRQTLGQGPEFLTYFQNEAQLEKSRLLSDRFSAERPKGSFSTLEIQRTEQGDSAMYLCASSRWDSSGELFFGEGSRLTVL.

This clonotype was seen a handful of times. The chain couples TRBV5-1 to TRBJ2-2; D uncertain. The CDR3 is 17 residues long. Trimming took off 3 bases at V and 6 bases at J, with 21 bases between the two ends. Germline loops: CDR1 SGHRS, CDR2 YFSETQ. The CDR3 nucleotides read TGCGCCAGCAGCTCCTACTCTTTCATCTTTGAGGCCGGGGAGCTGTTTTTT. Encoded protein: CASSSYSFIFEAGELFF. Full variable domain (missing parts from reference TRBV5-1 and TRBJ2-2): KAGVTQTPRYLIKTRGQQVTLSCSPISGHRSVSWYQQTPGQGLQFLFEYFSETQRNKGNFPGRFSGRQFSNSRSEMNVSTLELGDSALYLCASSSYSFIFEAGELFFGEGSRLTVL.

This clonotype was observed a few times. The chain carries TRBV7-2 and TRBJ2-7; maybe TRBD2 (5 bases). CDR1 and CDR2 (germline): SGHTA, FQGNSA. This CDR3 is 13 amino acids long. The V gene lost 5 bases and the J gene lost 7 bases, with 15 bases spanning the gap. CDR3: CASSATALGEQYF. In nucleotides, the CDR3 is TGTGCCAGCAGCGCGACGGCACTAGGAGAGCAGTACTTC.

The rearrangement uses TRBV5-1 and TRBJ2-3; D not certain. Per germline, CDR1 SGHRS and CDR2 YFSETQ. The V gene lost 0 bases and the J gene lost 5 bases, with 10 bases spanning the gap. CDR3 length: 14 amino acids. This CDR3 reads CASSLDGNLDTQYF. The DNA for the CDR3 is TGCGCCAGCAGCTTGGACGGAAATCTAGATACGCAGTATTTT.

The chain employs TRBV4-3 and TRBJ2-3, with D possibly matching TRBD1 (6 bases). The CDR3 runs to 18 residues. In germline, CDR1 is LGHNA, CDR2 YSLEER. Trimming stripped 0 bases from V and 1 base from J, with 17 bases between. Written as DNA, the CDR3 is TGCGCCAGCAGCCAAGATGGAGCCGGGACACGTCGCACAGATACGCAGTATTTT. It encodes CASSQDGAGTRRTDTQYF.

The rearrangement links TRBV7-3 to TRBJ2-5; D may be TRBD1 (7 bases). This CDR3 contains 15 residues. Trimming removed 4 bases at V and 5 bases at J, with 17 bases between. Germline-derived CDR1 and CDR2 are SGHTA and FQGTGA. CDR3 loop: CASSSTGRLGETQYF. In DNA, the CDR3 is TGTGCCAGCAGCTCGACAGGGAGGCTGGGTGAGACCCAGTACTTC.

As DNA, the CDR3 is TGCAGTGCTAGAGATCTTGTCCCTACGGCCTACAATGAGCAGTTCTTC. Protein product: CSARDLVPTAYNEQFF. The chain uses TRBV20-1 and TRBJ2-1; no reliable D call. The V and J ends lost 0 bases and 2 bases respectively, with 14 bases between them. CDR3 length: 16 residues. CDR1 is DFQATT, CDR2 SNEGSKA, per germline (reference sequence).

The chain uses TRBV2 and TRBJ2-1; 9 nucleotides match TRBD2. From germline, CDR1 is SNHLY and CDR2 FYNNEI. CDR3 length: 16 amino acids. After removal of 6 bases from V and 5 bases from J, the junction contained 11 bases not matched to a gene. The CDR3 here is CASRRAETSGHNEQFF. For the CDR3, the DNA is TGTGCCAGCAGGAGGGCGGAGACTAGCGGACACAATGAGCAGTTCTTC.

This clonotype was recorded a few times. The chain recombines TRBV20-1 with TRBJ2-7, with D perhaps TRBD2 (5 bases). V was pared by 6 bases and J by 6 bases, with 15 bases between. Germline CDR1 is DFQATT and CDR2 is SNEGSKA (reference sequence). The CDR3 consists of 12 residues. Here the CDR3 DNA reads TGCAGTGCCAGTCCGGGGTCGGTCGAGCAGTACTTC. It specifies CSASPGSVEQYF.

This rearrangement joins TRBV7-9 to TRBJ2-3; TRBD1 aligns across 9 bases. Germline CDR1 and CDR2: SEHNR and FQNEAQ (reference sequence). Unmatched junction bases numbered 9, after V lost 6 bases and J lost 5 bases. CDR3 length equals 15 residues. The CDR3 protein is CASRIRQGEEDTQYF. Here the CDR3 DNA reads TGTGCCAGCAGAATTAGACAGGGGGAGGAAGATACGCAGTATTTT.

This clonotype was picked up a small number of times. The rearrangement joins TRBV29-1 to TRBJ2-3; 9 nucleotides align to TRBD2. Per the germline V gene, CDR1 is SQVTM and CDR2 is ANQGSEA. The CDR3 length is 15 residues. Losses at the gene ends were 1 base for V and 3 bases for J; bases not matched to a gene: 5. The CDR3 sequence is CSVEGAGGPTDTQYF. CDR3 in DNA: TGCAGCGTTGAAGGCGCGGGAGGGCCTACAGATACGCAGTATTTT.

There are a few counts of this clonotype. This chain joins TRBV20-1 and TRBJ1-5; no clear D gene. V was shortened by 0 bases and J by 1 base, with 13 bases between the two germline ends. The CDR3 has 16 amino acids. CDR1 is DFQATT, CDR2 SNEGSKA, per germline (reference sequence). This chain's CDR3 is CSARDPGRASNQPQHF. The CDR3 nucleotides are TGCAGTGCTAGAGATCCCGGGAGGGCCAGCAATCAGCCCCAGCATTTT.

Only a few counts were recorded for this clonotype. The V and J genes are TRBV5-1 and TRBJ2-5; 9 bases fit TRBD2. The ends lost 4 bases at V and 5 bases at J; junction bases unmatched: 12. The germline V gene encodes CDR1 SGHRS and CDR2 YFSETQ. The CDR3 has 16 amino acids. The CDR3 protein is CASSITTGTSLETQYF. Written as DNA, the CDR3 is TGCGCCAGCAGCATAACCACCGGGACTAGCTTGGAGACCCAGTACTTC.

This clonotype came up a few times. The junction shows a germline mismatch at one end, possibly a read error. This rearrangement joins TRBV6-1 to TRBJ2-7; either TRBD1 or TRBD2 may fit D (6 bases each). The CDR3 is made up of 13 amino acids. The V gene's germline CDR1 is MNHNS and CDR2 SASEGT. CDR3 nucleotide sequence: TGTGCCAGCAGGGAAGGGGGGACCCACGAGCAGTACTTC. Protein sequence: CASREGGTHEQYF.

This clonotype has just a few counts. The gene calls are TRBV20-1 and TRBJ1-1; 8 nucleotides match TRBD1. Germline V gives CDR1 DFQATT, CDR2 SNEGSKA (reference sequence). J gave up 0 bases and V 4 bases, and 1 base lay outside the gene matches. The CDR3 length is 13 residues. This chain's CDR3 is CSANRGLNTEAFF. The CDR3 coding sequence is TGCAGTGCTAACAGGGGGTTGAACACTGAAGCTTTCTTT.

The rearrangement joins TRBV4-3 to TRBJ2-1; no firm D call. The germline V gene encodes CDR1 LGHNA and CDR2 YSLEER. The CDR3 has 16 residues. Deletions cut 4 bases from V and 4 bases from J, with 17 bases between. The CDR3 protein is CASSPKPAGSYNEQFF. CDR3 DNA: TGCGCCAGCAGCCCAAAGCCGGCAGGCAGTTACAATGAGCAGTTCTTC.